This section outlines one T cell receptor beta chain sequence together with its context. Its antigen has not been determined. Base qualities were left out, and no much larger clone turns up one base away. V loses 0 bases at its end and J loses 6 bases; junction bases beyond the gene matches: 6. The cysteine opens and the phenylalanine closes a CDR3 of 16 amino acids. Just CDR3 DNA is preserved here, 48 bases in frame from base 1. From the germline V gene, CDR1 is ENHRY and CDR2 is SYGVKD. The protocol used for the library was RT-PCR. Sequenced on an Illumina HiSeq 2500. TCRdb trimmed the raw reads at Q25, called clones with MiXCR and kept productive beta chains. Rows are combined by CDR3 protein, so each entry shows the most common genes and DNA. For this sample there are 650,000 to 850,000 distinct CDR3 sequences; around 14% appear just once. 6% to 7% of the sample comes from the top ten. The data were obtained in a study of response to subunit inactivated influenza vaccine (dated by TCRdb to between 2017 and 2018). Study-level background: Deep quantitative profiling of the T cell receptor repertoire was used in the study to follow responses to a trivalent subunit inactivated influenza vaccine.

Findings and caveats that apply to the study as a whole: According to the authors, only a limited number of new T cells may be recruited by each seasonal influenza vaccination.

This receptor chain uses TRBV10-3 and TRBJ2-2; TRBD2 agrees with 8 junctional bases. The TCR sequence derives from a man in his forties or fifties who received an inactivated influenza vaccine. Donor details come from another sample of the same person, matched by shared clones. Sequenced here: PBMCs from blood, sampled roughly 15 days before vaccination. The CDR3 reads CAISESGGGTSGELFF. Read as DNA, the sequence is TGTGCCATCAGTGAGTCCGGCGGGGGGACGTCCGGGGAGCTGTTTTTT.